What follows are 32 T cell receptor beta chains derived from one specimen sequenced in a study of blood T cells in healthy people across ages. For the second PCR, which ran for roughly 6 to 12 cycles, a sample-barcoded 5' primer and a J-beta primer mix were used. TCRdb itself ran the 5' RACE reads through MiXCR, one entry per CDR3 protein. The table has about 780,000 distinct CDR3 sequences, 46% seen once. Material for sequencing was blood. The receptors derive from a man older than 75 in good health.

This clonotype was observed at least ten times. The chain combines TRBV7-2 with TRBJ2-5; D might be TRBD2 (6 bases). V lost 4 bases, J lost 4 bases, and 13 bases lay in between. The length of the CDR3 is 14 residues. Germline lookup yields CDR1 SGHTA and CDR2 FQGNSA. The CDR3 DNA follows: TGTGCCAGCAGCTCCGTAGTGGGGGGAGAGACCCAGTACTTC. It translates to CASSSVVGGETQYF.

This clonotype appeared many times. A read error may explain this, as a much larger clone is one base away. This chain connects TRBV20-1 to TRBJ2-5, with D perhaps matching TRBD1 or TRBD2 (5 bases each). The V end lost 6 bases, the J end lost 11 bases, and 25 bases lay between the germline ends. Germline V gene lookup returns CDR1 DFQATT and CDR2 SNEGSKA (reference sequence). This CDR3 has 14 residues. The CDR3 sequence is CSATKPGPDNEQYF. For the CDR3, the DNA is TGCAGTGCCACGAAACCGGGACCGGACAATGAGCAGTACTTC.

This clonotype was counted between two and nine times. The chain employs TRBV7-2 and TRBJ2-7; 11 bases agree with TRBD1. Germline CDR1 SGHTA, CDR2 FQGNSA. Trimming took 4 bases from V and 6 from J; bases not matched to a gene: 14. The length of the CDR3 is 17 residues. CDR3 residues: CASSYPKPGTGGSEQYF. As DNA, the CDR3 is TGTGCCAGCAGCTATCCAAAACCCGGGACAGGGGGGTCCGAGCAGTACTTC.

The CDR3 sequence: CASSQDWTETQYF. CDR3 nucleotide sequence: TGCGCCAGCAGCCAAGATTGGACGGAGACCCAGTACTTC. The V and J genes are TRBV4-1 and TRBJ2-5, with no clear D. V gave up 0 bases and J gave up 5 bases, with 7 bases separating them. The CDR3 runs to 13 residues. Germline V CDR1 and CDR2: MGHRA, YSYEKL.

V usage is TRBV24-1 and J usage is TRBJ2-5; 8 nucleotides line up with TRBD2. Germline loops: CDR1 KGHDR, CDR2 SFDVKD. The ends lost 5 bases at V and 5 bases at J; junction bases unmatched: 9. CDR3 length: 15 residues. In nucleotides, the CDR3 is TGTGCCACCAGTGCCTCCGGACTAGCAACGGAGACCCAGTACTTC. It translates to CATSASGLATETQYF.

This clonotype was seen repeatedly, ten times or more. The chain uses TRBV29-1 and TRBJ2-5; 8 bases agree with TRBD1. This CDR3 is 15 amino acids long. CDR1 and CDR2 (germline): SQVTM, ANQGSEA. The V and J ends lost 3 bases and 5 bases, in that order; junction bases with no gene match: 11. The CDR3 DNA is TGCAGCGTTGATCCCACCCGGACAGGGAGGGAGACCCAGTACTTC. This codes for CSVDPTRTGRETQYF.

As concerns this clonotype: This could be a read error, since a much larger clone is one nucleotide away. The rearrangement links TRBV20-1 to TRBJ2-5, with 9 bases aligning to TRBD2. The CDR3 spans 15 residues. Germline values: CDR1 DFQATT, CDR2 SNEGSKA (reference sequence). J lost 11 bases, V lost 1 base, and 14 bases had no gene match. The CDR3 loop reads CSARVGGLAGVGQYF. In DNA, the CDR3 is TGCAGTGCTAGAGTCGGGGGCTTAGCGGGAGTGGGGCAGTACTTC.

The J gene is TRBJ1-2, the V gene TRBV28; D unresolved. Trimming removed 2 bases from V and 4 bases from J, with 11 bases in between. CDR1 and CDR2 (germline): MDHEN, SYDVKM. The CDR3 consists of 14 residues. In DNA, the CDR3 is TGTGCCAGCAGTTTACTACGCAGGTCCTATGGCTACACCTTC. Translation: CASSLLRRSYGYTF.

The genes are TRBV2 and TRBJ2-7; 10 bases match TRBD1. This CDR3 is built from 18 residues. Trimming at V came to 2 bases and at J to 0 bases, leaving 10 bases not matched to a gene. Germline values: CDR1 SNHLY, CDR2 FYNNEI. The CDR3 nucleotides are TGTGCCAGCAGTGAAATAAGAGGGGACAGGGGAAGCTCCTACGAGCAGTACTTC. Its protein product is CASSEIRGDRGSSYEQYF.

The chain uses TRBV28 and TRBJ2-5; 8 nucleotides align to TRBD2. The CDR3 is 15 residues long. Germline lookup yields CDR1 MDHEN and CDR2 SYDVKM. V shed 1 base, J shed 5 bases, and the junction held 6 bases outside the gene matches. The CDR3 region is CASSLSGGRQETQYF. The DNA of the CDR3 is TGTGCCAGCAGTTTATCGGGGGGGCGCCAGGAGACCCAGTACTTC.

V and J are TRBV7-2 and TRBJ2-1; perhaps TRBD2 as D (6 bases). V shed 5 bases and J shed 6 bases, with 17 bases lying between them. Germline loops: CDR1 SGHTA, CDR2 FQGNSA. CDR3 length equals 15 residues. CDR3 nucleotide sequence: TGTGCCAGCAGCCCCCTGGCGGGATCACCCAATGAGCAGTTCTTC. It specifies CASSPLAGSPNEQFF.

This clonotype was seen only once. An end of the junction differs from the germline gene, which may be a read error. The gene calls are TRBV27 and TRBJ1-2; D possibly corresponds to TRBD1 (6 bases). The CDR3 consists of 15 residues. Germline CDR1 and CDR2: MNHEY and SMNVEV (reference sequence). CDR3 bases: TGCGCCAGCAGTTTGCAGGGGATAAACCTCTATGGCTACACCTTC. This sequence encodes CASSLQGINLYGYTF.

This sequence joins TRBV30 and TRBJ1-1; D ambiguous. This CDR3 has 13 amino acids. Trimming took 0 bases from V and 3 from J, leaving 8 bases between them. The germline gives CDR1 GTSNPN, CDR2 SVGIG (reference sequence). In DNA, the CDR3 is TGTGCCTGGAGTGTACAGAGGGACACTGAAGCTTTCTTT. Translation: CAWSVQRDTEAFF.

The chain links TRBV12-3 or TRBV12-4 to TRBJ2-7, with 11 positions matching TRBD1. The CDR3 length is 15 residues. J was trimmed by 3 bases and V by 6 bases; bases with no gene match: 7. The CDR3 loop is CASSRGGTGGYEQYF. The CDR3 DNA sequence: TGTGCCAGCAGCCGCGGCGGGACAGGGGGCTACGAGCAGTACTTC.

This chain links TRBV24-1 with TRBJ2-1; 10 bases map to TRBD2. The germline V gene has CDR1 KGHDR and CDR2 SFDVKD. The CDR3 is 14 amino acids. With V trimmed by 8 bases and J by 5 bases, 5 bases remained unmatched. The CDR3 DNA reads as TGTGCCACCACATCGGGACTAGCGAACAATGAGCAGTTCTTC. This gives the protein CATTSGLANNEQFF.

For this clonotype: A much bigger clone sits one base away, suggesting this may be a read error. The DNA of the CDR3 is TGTGCCAGCAGCGTAGACTCTGGGGCCAACGTCCTGACTTTC. It translates to CASSVDSGANVLTF. V and J are TRBV9 and TRBJ2-6, with D unclear. Deletions cut 0 bases from V and 0 bases from J, with 1 base between. The CDR3 consists of 14 residues. The germline CDR1 and CDR2 sequences are SGDLS and YYNGEE.

The chain has TRBV7-3 and TRBJ2-1; D perhaps matches TRBD1 (5 bases). Germline V gives CDR1 SGHTA, CDR2 FQGTGA. The CDR3 totals 13 residues. V dropped 1 base and J dropped 9 bases, with 10 bases sitting between them. CDR3 region: CASSLRARGEQFF. The DNA of the CDR3 is TGTGCCAGCAGCTTAAGAGCTAGGGGTGAGCAGTTCTTC.

The chain carries TRBV7-3 and TRBJ2-1; weak D call: TRBD2 (5 bases). CDR3 size: 13 residues. Trimming cost V 4 bases and J 6 bases, with 10 bases left between them. Germline assignment: CDR1 SGHTA and CDR2 FQGTGA. This chain's CDR3 is CASSSIRGNEQFF. DNA for the CDR3: TGTGCCAGCAGCTCCATCCGGGGCAATGAGCAGTTCTTC.

This clonotype was observed a few times. The V gene is TRBV7-9, the J gene TRBJ2-5; D is unresolved. CDR3 length: 14 residues. The ends were cut back, 1 base at V and 1 base at J, with 7 bases in the middle. The V gene's germline CDR1 is SEHNR and CDR2 FQNEAQ (reference sequence). The CDR3 spells CASSLEVSQETQYF. The CDR3 DNA sequence: TGTGCCAGCAGCTTAGAGGTATCCCAAGAGACCCAGTACTTC.

This clonotype was seen only once. The V gene is TRBV11-2, the J gene TRBJ2-2; 14 bases are a match to TRBD2. Germline CDR1 is SGHAT and CDR2 is FQNNGV. V lost 5 bases, J lost 2 bases, and 4 bases stayed unmatched. CDR3 length equals 17 residues. As DNA, the CDR3 is TGTGCCAGCAGCAAGGGGACTAGCGGGAGAAACACCGGGGAGCTGTTTTTT. This gives the protein CASSKGTSGRNTGELFF.

This clonotype appeared many times. V is TRBV9 and J is TRBJ2-3; possibly TRBD1 for D (6 bases). Trimming stripped 4 bases from V and 2 bases from J, with 11 bases between. Germline values: CDR1 SGDLS, CDR2 YYNGEE. The CDR3 runs to 14 residues. CDR3: CASSLGTITDTQYF. CDR3 nucleotides: TGTGCCAGCAGCCTGGGGACAATCACAGATACGCAGTATTTT.

There are many counts of this clonotype. The genes are TRBV29-1 and TRBJ2-3; possible D gene TRBD2, 5 bases. Germline V gives CDR1 SQVTM, CDR2 ANQGSEA. CDR3 length: 15 amino acids. V lost 3 bases and J 0 bases, leaving 13 bases between the germline ends. CDR3: CSVDVSGDSTDTQYF. The CDR3 coding sequence is TGCAGCGTTGATGTCTCCGGGGATAGCACAGATACGCAGTATTTT.

The V gene is TRBV6-6, the J gene TRBJ2-7; a possible D gene is TRBD1 (5 bases). Between the trimmed V and J ends, which lost 7 bases and 2 bases, there was a span of 18 bases. Germline-derived CDR1 and CDR2 are MNHNY and SVGAGI (reference sequence). The CDR3 length is 15 residues. CDR3 residues: CASTMGSQGTYEQYF. The CDR3 nucleotides read TGTGCCAGCACCATGGGCAGTCAGGGAACCTACGAGCAGTACTTC.

This clonotype was found many times. This rearrangement joins TRBV7-9 to TRBJ2-3; 12 bases are shared with TRBD2. The CDR3 contains 18 residues. The germline V gene has CDR1 SEHNR and CDR2 FQNEAQ (reference sequence). V lost 2 bases, J lost 2 bases, and 8 bases stayed unmatched. The CDR3 DNA is TGTGCCAGCAGCTTACTAGCGGGAGGGCTCCAATCCACAGATACGCAGTATTTT. It codes for CASSLLAGGLQSTDTQYF.

There are many counts of this clonotype. V is TRBV27 and J is TRBJ2-3, with 9 bases fitting TRBD2. The CDR3 consists of 15 residues. Germline trimming cut 5 bases from V and 3 bases from J; bases unmatched to any gene: 6. Germline CDR1 and CDR2: MNHEY and SMNVEV (reference sequence). The CDR3 reads CASSTLAGATDTQYF. The CDR3 DNA is TGTGCCAGCAGTACCTTAGCGGGAGCGACAGATACGCAGTATTTT.

The chain recombines TRBV4-2 with TRBJ2-7, with TRBD2 matching over 9 bases. V trimming: 0 bases; J trimming: 4 bases; junction bases outside the gene matches: 7. Germline CDR1 and CDR2: LGHNA and YNFKEQ. This CDR3 spans 16 amino acids. The CDR3 protein is CASSQEIAGAVYEQYF. The DNA of the CDR3 is TGTGCCAGCAGCCAAGAGATAGCGGGGGCCGTTTACGAGCAGTACTTC.

The chain couples TRBV5-1 to TRBJ2-7; perhaps TRBD1 as D (6 bases). The CDR3 covers 13 residues. Germline CDR1 SGHRS, CDR2 YFSETQ. Between the trimmed V and J ends, which lost 0 bases and 7 bases, there was a span of 11 bases. CDR3 nucleotides: TGCGCCAGCAGCTTGGGGGTCACAGGGGAGCAGTACTTC. Its protein is CASSLGVTGEQYF.

This clonotype was picked up many times. CDR3 bases: TGTGCCAGCAGTTTCGGCCGGACGACAGGGAACTATGGCTACACCTTC. Translation gives CASSFGRTTGNYGYTF. The chain combines TRBV28 with TRBJ1-2, with 7 nucleotides matching TRBD1. V dropped 3 bases and J dropped 2; count of bases not matched to a gene: 9. This CDR3 region has 16 residues. In germline, CDR1 is MDHEN, CDR2 SYDVKM.

The CDR3 sequence is CASNLGVLTNEKLFF. The CDR3 coding sequence is TGCGCCAGCAACCTAGGGGTTCTCACTAATGAAAAACTGTTTTTT. The genes are TRBV5-1 and TRBJ1-4; tentative D call: TRBD1 (5 bases). CDR3 size: 15 residues. V lost 6 bases to trimming and J lost 2 bases, with 14 bases between them. Per germline, CDR1 SGHRS and CDR2 YFSETQ.

This chain uses TRBV4-1 with TRBJ2-5; 8 bases are a match to TRBD2. The end of the DNA aligns better with TRBJ2-7, so the J call may be wrong. CDR1 MGHRA and CDR2 YSYEKL come from the germline V gene. The CDR3 runs to 18 residues. In DNA, the CDR3 is TGCGCCAGCTCCTGGACGGCCAGCGGGGGCGCAGAGGGTTACGAGCAGTACTTC. Amino acids: CASSWTASGGAEGYEQYF.

This clonotype came up a few times. For the CDR3, the DNA is TGCAGTGCTAGAGATCCCGGGGGCGCGGGCTACACCTTC. It translates to CSARDPGGAGYTF. The J gene is TRBJ1-2, the V gene TRBV20-1; D possibly corresponds to TRBD1 (6 bases). Germline loops: CDR1 DFQATT, CDR2 SNEGSKA (reference sequence). CDR3 length: 13 residues. V dropped 0 bases and J dropped 8 bases, with 13 bases sitting between them.

This clonotype was detected ten times or more. This sequence joins TRBV4-3 and TRBJ2-1; D uncertain. This CDR3 has 15 amino acids. Deletions cut 4 bases from V and 6 bases from J, with 16 bases between. CDR1 is LGHNA, CDR2 YSLEER, per germline. DNA of the CDR3: TGCGCCAGCAGCCCCAGACAAGGTCCCTTCAATGAGCAGTTCTTC. Translation: CASSPRQGPFNEQFF.